This T cell receptor (beta chain) originates from a study of radiotherapy plus CTLA-4 blockade in lung cancer. Germline loops: CDR1 SGHNT, CDR2 YYREEE (reference sequence). The CDR3 consists of 13 residues. V was shortened by 5 bases and J by 8 bases, with 16 bases between the two germline ends. Sequenced by immunoSEQ multiplex PCR; TCRdb stores in-frame clones only, minus some. The table records tens of thousands of clones, over 70% of them present only once. The chain joins TRBV5-4 to TRBJ1-1; D is unclear. The sample was peripheral blood, taken from a patient treated with radiotherapy plus ipilimumab. The sequence derives from a human donor with non-small cell lung cancer that progressed on radiotherapy plus ipilimumab. CDR3 in amino acids: CASSEGRSREAFF. CDR3 bases: TGTGCCAGCAGTGAAGGACGCTCGAGAGAAGCTTTCTTT.